A selection of T cell receptor beta chains follows, all from one sample in a study of monozygotic twins with cystic fibrosis. TCRdb's copy holds only in-frame clones and misses some; the assay was immunoSEQ multiplex PCR. The data hold around 34,000 clones, with approximately 65% observed a single time. Material for sequencing was blood. These receptors were taken from a girl aged 10 to 17 with cystic fibrosis. Both conserved end residues are part of each CDR3. D genes are given only for firm matches. Clone size is shown for a subset of rows, as once, few, many or a class of expanded clone.

v_call,j_call,d_call,clone_size,cdr3_nt,cdr3_aa
TRBV15,TRBJ2-6,TRBD1,once,TGTGCCACCAGCAGGACAGGGGGCTCTGGGGCCAACGTCCTGACTTTC,CATSRTGGSGANVLTF
TRBV15,TRBJ2-5,.,.,TGTGCCACCAGCAAAGGGACCGGACCCCAAGAGACCCAGTACTTC,CATSKGTGPQETQYF
TRBV2,TRBJ2-5,TRBD1,.,TGTGCCAGCACCTTGGACAGGGGTTGGGAGACCCAGTACTTC,CASTLDRGWETQYF
TRBV6-6,TRBJ2-5,.,.,TGTGCCAGCAGTTACTATTCCGGGATGTATCAAGAGACCCAGTACTTC,CASSYYSGMYQETQYF
TRBV6-1,TRBJ1-1,.,few,TGTGCCGTGAGGGGGGAACGAATGAACACTGAAGCTTTCTTT,CAVRGERMNTEAFF
TRBV5-6,TRBJ2-1,TRBD1,.,TGTGCCAGCAGCTTGTATGGGACAGGGTTGGGAGATGAGCAGTTCTTC,CASSLYGTGLGDEQFF
TRBV4-3,TRBJ2-7,.,.,TGCGCCAGCAGCCAGGTAATAGGGATCACCTACGAGCAGTACTTC,CASSQVIGITYEQYF
TRBV4-1,TRBJ2-5,TRBD2,.,TGCGCCAGCAGCCAAGTAGTGTCCGGACTAGCGGGAGAAGAGACCCAGTACTTC,CASSQVVSGLAGEETQYF
TRBV30,TRBJ1-5,.,.,TGTGCCTGGAGTTTGGCAGGGAATCAGCCCCAGCATTTT,CAWSLAGNQPQHF
TRBV5-6,TRBJ1-1,.,.,TGTGCCAGCAGCTTGCAGAGGACTGAAGCTTTCTTT,CASSLQRTEAFF
TRBV9,TRBJ1-1,.,.,TGTGCCAGCAGCCCCAGGGAGGGAGAGACTGAAGCTTTCTTT,CASSPREGETEAFF
TRBV7-2,TRBJ1-5,TRBD1,few,TGTGCCAGCAGCTTGCAGGGACAGCAGCCCCAGCATTTT,CASSLQGQQPQHF
TRBV7-9,TRBJ1-1,.,.,TGTGCCAGCAGCTTCTTGGACAGTCCAAAAGCTTTCTTT,CASSFLDSPKAFF
TRBV5-1,TRBJ1-3,TRBD1,.,TGCGCCAGCAGCGCGGGACAGGGAGACACCATATATTTT,CASSAGQGDTIYF
TRBV7-9,TRBJ2-5,.,.,TGTGCCAGCAGCTTAGGATTGCCCGGGGCCCAGTACTTC,CASSLGLPGAQYF
TRBV18,TRBJ2-2,.,.,TGTGCCAGCTCACCACGGACGGGGCTGAGCACCGGGGAGCTGTTTTTT,CASSPRTGLSTGELFF
TRBV18,TRBJ1-1,.,.,TGTGCCAGCTCACCACCGGAGGGTACTGAAGCTTTCTTT,CASSPPEGTEAFF
TRBV4-3,TRBJ1-4,.,few,TGCGCCAGCAGCCAAGTTGGGGGCTTCGAGAAAAAACTGTTTTTT,CASSQVGGFEKKLFF
TRBV7-9,TRBJ1-1,.,few,TGTGCCAGCAGCGCGCCCTCGCCCGCTGAAGCTTTCTTT,CASSAPSPAEAFF
TRBV27,TRBJ1-1,TRBD1,.,TGTGCCAGCAGTTTGACAGGAGTGACCTTGGGACAGACTAACACTGAAGCTTTCTTT,CASSLTGVTLGQTNTEAFF
TRBV6-5,TRBJ2-5,TRBD1,.,TGTGCCAGCAGTTTAAACAGGGGGAAGGTAGAGACCCAGTACTTC,CASSLNRGKVETQYF
TRBV5-1,TRBJ2-1,TRBD1,.,TGCGCCAGCAGCTTAGACAGGGGCAGGGATGAGCAGTTCTTC,CASSLDRGRDEQFF
TRBV18,TRBJ2-1,.,.,TGTGCCAGCTCACCCATAGGAGATGAGCAGTTCTTC,CASSPIGDEQFF
TRBV18,TRBJ2-3,TRBD1,.,TGTGCCAGCTCAGCAGTTGACAGGGGAGATACGCAGTATTTT,CASSAVDRGDTQYF
TRBV5-1,TRBJ1-1,TRBD1,once,TGCGCCAGCAGCGGACAGGGCATGAACACTGAAGCTTTCTTT,CASSGQGMNTEAFF